Listed below are T cell receptor beta chains from one sample, sequenced in a study of blood T cell repertoires in COVID-19. Measured with immunoSEQ multiplex PCR; TCRdb has only the in-frame clones, and not every one. The sample lists fewer than 40,000 clones, 70% to 90% occurring once. Specimen: peripheral blood. All receptors derive from a human donor in a cohort sampled during active COVID-19. The CDR3 runs from the conserved cysteine through the conserved F or W. D genes are given only for firm matches. Expanded clones get a size class; other rows say once, few or many, or leave the size out.

v_gene	abundance	j_gene	d_gene	CDR3aa	CDR3nt
TRBV10-3	-	TRBJ1-5	TRBD1	CAISERGTDNQPQHF	TGTGCCATCAGTGAGCGGGGGACAGACAATCAGCCCCAGCATTTT
TRBV7-2	-	TRBJ1-1	-	CASSFLPPYTEAFF	TGTGCCAGCAGCTTTCTACCCCCATACACTGAAGCTTTCTTT
TRBV6-7	-	TRBJ2-1	TRBD2	CATQDGTIYNEQFF	TGTGCCACGCAAGACGGGACTATCTACAATGAGCAGTTCTTC
TRBV5-1	-	TRBJ2-2	-	CASGRSGQNTGELFF	TGCGCCAGCGGCAGATCGGGACAAAACACCGGGGAGCTGTTTTTT
TRBV27	-	TRBJ1-1	TRBD1	CASSLSGLRQGNTEAFF	TGTGCCAGCAGTTTATCAGGACTACGACAGGGAAACACTGAAGCTTTCTTT
TRBV12-5	once	TRBJ2-7	-	CASGLVAYEQYF	TGTGCTAGTGGTTTGGTAGCTTACGAGCAGTACTTC
TRBV4-2	-	TRBJ2-7	-	CASSQDGSRGEQYF	TGTGCCAGCAGCCAAGACGGCTCTAGAGGAGAGCAGTACTTC
TRBV4-2	few	TRBJ2-1	TRBD1	CASSQDSQGTGPYNEQFF	TGTGCCAGCAGCCAAGATTCTCAGGGGACAGGTCCTTACAATGAGCAGTTCTTC
TRBV9	-	TRBJ2-5	TRBD1	CASSADRGNQETQYF	TGTGCCAGCAGCGCGGACAGGGGAAACCAAGAGACCCAGTACTTC
TRBV5-1	-	TRBJ1-4	TRBD1	CASSSLPRQGEKLFF	TGCGCCAGCAGCTCCCTACCTCGACAGGGGGAAAAACTGTTTTTT
TRBV11-2	-	TRBJ2-7	TRBD2	CASSLYGTSGAQYF	TGTGCCAGCAGCTTATACGGGACTAGCGGGGCCCAGTACTTC
TRBV19	once	TRBJ1-2	-	CASIPGDTSNYGYTF	TGTGCCAGTATTCCCGGGGACACCAGTAACTATGGCTACACCTTC
TRBV7-2	-	TRBJ1-2	-	CASSALRGDYGYTF	TGTGCCAGCAGCGCATTAAGGGGTGACTATGGCTACACCTTC
TRBV19	once	TRBJ1-2	TRBD1	CASSRKGPGQANYGYTF	TGTGCCAGTAGTAGGAAAGGACCGGGACAGGCGAACTATGGCTACACCTTC
TRBV4-3	-	TRBJ1-2	-	CASSQAGYGYTF	TGCGCCAGCAGCCAGGCGGGCTATGGCTACACCTTC
TRBV19	-	TRBJ1-6	-	CASSIPLEDSPLHF	TGTGCCAGTAGTATCCCCCTGGAGGATTCACCCCTCCACTTT
TRBV12-3/TRBV12-4	-	TRBJ2-6	-	CASSFSGANVLTF	TGTGCCAGCAGCTTTTCTGGGGCCAACGTCCTGACTTTC
TRBV5-1	-	TRBJ1-1	TRBD1	CASSGTVMNTEAFF	TGCGCCAGCTCCGGGACAGTCATGAACACTGAAGCTTTCTTT
TRBV4-3	-	TRBJ2-7	-	CASSPYGGPYEQYF	TGCGCCAGCAGCCCCTACGGGGGGCCCTACGAGCAGTACTTC
TRBV18	-	TRBJ2-7	-	CASSPQGRADEQYF	TGTGCCAGCTCACCACAGGGTAGAGCGGACGAGCAGTACTTC
TRBV28	few	TRBJ1-2	-	CASSLGQSMFWGYTF	TGTGCCAGCAGTTTGGGGCAGTCTATGTTTTGGGGCTACACCTTC
TRBV12-3/TRBV12-4	-	TRBJ1-2	TRBD1	CASSGQGHGYTF	TGTGCCAGCAGCGGACAGGGCCATGGCTACACCTTC
TRBV6-2/TRBV6-3	-	TRBJ2-7	-	CASSFVYEQYF	TGTGCCAGCAGTTTCGTCTACGAGCAGTACTTC
TRBV11-2	-	TRBJ2-2	-	CASSLAWELFF	TGTGCCAGCAGCCTAGCCTGGGAGCTGTTTTTT
TRBV4-1	-	TRBJ1-2	TRBD1	CASSQVLRQGTRMAYGYTF	TGCGCCAGCAGCCAAGTACTCCGACAGGGGACCCGAATGGCCTATGGCTACACCTTC
TRBV7-2	-	TRBJ1-2	-	CASSLSGAYGYTF	TGTGCCAGCAGCTTATCAGGGGCCTATGGCTACACCTTC
TRBV28	-	TRBJ1-4	-	CASSLKVVRSPPNEKLFF	TGTGCCAGCAGTTTAAAAGTAGTAAGGAGTCCCCCTAATGAAAAACTGTTTTTT
TRBV4-3	-	TRBJ1-2	-	CASSQQYRDSVGYTF	TGCGCCAGCAGCCAACAGTACCGGGACTCTGTTGGCTACACCTTC
TRBV2	-	TRBJ2-5	TRBD2	CATLERGKRETQYF	TGTGCCACCCTTGAGCGGGGTAAAAGAGAGACCCAGTACTTC
TRBV5-4	few	TRBJ1-4	-	CASSSGTSNEKLFF	TGTGCCAGCAGCTCCGGGACTTCCAATGAAAAACTGTTTTTT
TRBV6-2/TRBV6-3	-	TRBJ1-2	TRBD1	CASSNDRVWYGYTF	TGTGCCAGCAGTAACGACAGGGTATGGTATGGCTACACCTTC
TRBV6-5	-	TRBJ2-5	TRBD1	CASKTTGEQETQYF	TGTGCCAGCAAAACGACAGGGGAACAAGAGACCCAGTACTTC
TRBV12-3/TRBV12-4	-	TRBJ1-6	-	CASSTQVSPLHF	TGTGCCAGCAGCACACAGGTATCACCCCTCCACTTT
TRBV13	-	TRBJ2-2	TRBD2	CASSLIAGGLNTGELFF	TGTGCCAGCAGCTTAATAGCGGGGGGATTAAACACCGGGGAGCTGTTTTTT
TRBV6-5	-	TRBJ2-3	TRBD2	CASSFTSGGADTQYF	TGTGCCAGCAGTTTTACTAGCGGGGGGGCAGATACGCAGTATTTT
TRBV9	-	TRBJ1-5	TRBD1	CASSRGGTDSNQPQHF	TGTGCCAGCAGCCGGGGGGGGACAGATAGCAATCAGCCCCAGCATTTT
TRBV5-1	-	TRBJ2-1	TRBD2	CASSPRAGEGNNEQFF	TGCGCCAGCAGCCCGCGTGCGGGGGAGGGGAACAATGAGCAGTTCTTC
TRBV19	-	TRBJ1-5	-	CASSPLSSYSNQPQHF	TGTGCCAGTAGTCCCCTGAGTAGCTATAGCAATCAGCCCCAGCATTTT
TRBV28	-	TRBJ1-1	TRBD1	CASNNRLVRQGGAFF	TGTGCCAGCAACAACCGGTTGGTGCGACAGGGGGGTGCTTTCTTT
TRBV7-3	-	TRBJ2-1	TRBD2	CASSPGGGYNEQFF	TGTGCCAGCAGCCCCGGGGGGGGGTACAATGAGCAGTTCTTC
TRBV5-4	-	TRBJ2-2	TRBD2	CASSFAGGPIGELFF	TGTGCCAGCAGCTTTGCGGGGGGGCCCATCGGGGAGCTGTTTTTT
TRBV6-4	-	TRBJ1-5	TRBD1	CAKHGTGKEVRNQPQHF	TGTGCCAAACACGGGACAGGGAAAGAAGTTCGCAATCAGCCCCAGCATTTT
TRBV6-5	-	TRBJ1-6	TRBD1	CASSYDRANNSPLHF	TGTGCCAGCAGTTACGACAGGGCGAATAATTCACCCCTCCACTTT
TRBV20-1	-	TRBJ1-2	-	CSAGENYGYTF	TGCAGTGCCGGGGAAAACTATGGCTACACCTTC
TRBV7-9	-	TRBJ1-6	-	CASSPNRNSYNSPLHF	TGTGCCAGCAGCCCTAACAGAAACTCCTATAATTCACCCCTCCACTTT
TRBV6-5	-	TRBJ1-2	-	CASILRAGAYGYTF	TGTGCCAGCATCCTAAGAGCAGGGGCCTATGGCTACACCTTC
TRBV30	-	TRBJ2-1	TRBD2	CASSKAGGRIYNEQFF	TGTGCCTCCAGCAAGGCGGGGGGCCGGATTTACAATGAGCAGTTCTTC
TRBV5-1	-	TRBJ2-2	TRBD1	CASTQAGGATGELFF	TGCGCCAGCACCCAAGCAGGGGGTGCGACCGGGGAGCTGTTTTTT
TRBV5-4	-	TRBJ2-3	-	CASSLWTSADTQYF	TGTGCCAGCAGCTTGTGGACATCAGCAGATACGCAGTATTTT
TRBV7-2	-	TRBJ1-2	TRBD1	CASSSRGREYGYTF	TGTGCCAGCAGCAGCAGGGGGCGAGAATATGGCTACACCTTC
TRBV18	-	TRBJ2-7	TRBD1	CASSLGQGQDYEQYF	TGTGCCAGCTCACTAGGACAGGGGCAAGACTACGAGCAGTACTTC
TRBV2	-	TRBJ2-5	-	CASSVDSQETQYF	TGTGCCAGCAGTGTAGATAGCCAAGAGACCCAGTACTTC
TRBV18	-	TRBJ2-7	-	CASSPQAESSYEQYF	TGTGCCAGCTCACCACAGGCGGAGAGCTCCTACGAGCAGTACTTC
TRBV7-9	-	TRBJ1-3	-	CASSSGTPTGNTIYF	TGTGCCAGCAGCTCCGGGACACCAACTGGAAACACCATATATTTT
TRBV10-3	-	TRBJ2-7	-	CAISETGALGEQYF	TGTGCCATCAGTGAGACAGGAGCACTGGGGGAGCAGTACTTC
TRBV7-2	-	TRBJ2-7	TRBD2	CASSRTSGSYEQYF	TGTGCCAGCAGCCGGACTAGCGGGAGCTACGAGCAGTACTTC
TRBV18	-	TRBJ1-5	-	CASSHGTLNQPQHF	TGTGCCAGCTCACACGGGACACTTAATCAGCCCCAGCATTTT